These 16 T cell receptor beta chains were all obtained from the same sample, sequenced in a study of blood T cells in healthy people across ages. PCR was performed a second time for 7 to 11 cycles using a sample-barcoded 5' primer and a J-beta primer mix. Each CDR3 protein gets one entry after TCRdb re-called the 5' RACE reads with MiXCR. Here the sample spans about 1.8 million distinct CDR3 sequences, around half being singletons. Sequenced: blood. The receptors shown here come from a woman between 40 and 55 years old in good health.

The V and J genes are TRBV29-1 and TRBJ2-1; TRBD1 agrees at 11 bases. The CDR3 spans 12 residues. J lost 7 bases, V lost 7 bases, and 3 bases had no gene match. In germline, CDR1 is SQVTM, CDR2 ANQGSEA. The chain's CDR3 is CSAGTGGNEQFF. CDR3 coding DNA: TGCAGCGCTGGGACAGGGGGAAATGAGCAGTTCTTC.

The V and J genes are TRBV21-1 and TRBJ1-5; the listed D gene, TRBD1, was not tested against the DNA. TRBV21-1 is termed a pseudogene. The CDR3 runs to 17 residues. CDR3 sequence reads: CASSEPPGRDSNQPQHF. The CDR3 nucleotides are TGTGCCAGCAGCGAACCTCCGGGGCGCGATAGCAATCAGCCCCAGCATTTT.

This clonotype was recorded a few times. As DNA, the CDR3 is TGCAGTGCTGGGCTCAGGAGCGAGCAGTTCTTC. Its protein is CSAGLRSEQFF. V and J are TRBV20-1 and TRBJ2-1, with D unclear. The CDR3 sequence is 11 residues long. Germline CDR1 DFQATT, CDR2 SNEGSKA (reference sequence). V lost 5 bases, J lost 10 bases, and 12 bases lay in between.

This chain uses TRBV20-1 with TRBJ1-2, with 8 nucleotides matching TRBD1. This CDR3 contains 13 residues. From germline, CDR1 is DFQATT and CDR2 SNEGSKA (reference sequence). V was clipped by 3 bases and J by 4 bases; unmatched bases: 4. CDR3 DNA: TGCAGTGCTAGTGTCGGACAGGGCTATGGCTACACCTTC. Translation: CSASVGQGYGYTF.

This clonotype was picked up a small number of times. The J gene is TRBJ1-2, the V gene TRBV5-1; 9 bases are a match to TRBD1. CDR1 and CDR2 from the germline V gene are SGHRS and YFSETQ. Germline trimming cut 4 bases from V and 0 bases from J; bases unmatched to any gene: 4. The CDR3 spans 15 residues. This CDR3 reads CASSGTGRANYGYTF. Here the CDR3 DNA reads TGCGCCAGCAGCGGGACAGGGCGAGCTAACTATGGCTACACCTTC.

This clonotype was recorded only once. This sequence joins TRBV12-3 or TRBV12-4 and TRBJ2-6; D possibly corresponds to TRBD1 (6 bases). V lost 3 bases to trimming and J lost 2 bases, with 11 bases between them. There are 16 residues in the CDR3. The CDR3, as DNA: TGTGCCAGCAGTTTTGGCGAGGGGGCTGGGGCCAACGTCCTGACTTTC. This gives the protein CASSFGEGAGANVLTF.

The CDR3 spells CASSPNRVRGTDTQYF. The DNA of the CDR3 is TGTGCCAGCAGTCCCAACAGGGTCCGGGGCACAGATACGCAGTATTTT. This chain links TRBV28 with TRBJ2-3, with D possibly being TRBD1 (6 bases). The CDR3 is made up of 16 amino acids. Trimming cost V 5 bases and J 1 base, with 16 bases left between them. CDR1 and CDR2 from the germline V gene are MDHEN and SYDVKM. Based on the CDR3 plus reference TRBV28 and TRBJ2-3, the full variable domain is DVKVTQSSRYLVKRTGEKVFLECVQDMDHENMFWYRQDPGLGLRLIYFSYDVKMKEKGDIPEGYSVSREKKERFSLILESASTNQTSMYLCASSPNRVRGTDTQYFGPGTRLTVL.

This chain links TRBV7-3 with TRBJ2-3, with TRBD2 matching over 13 bases. The trim removed 2 bases at V and 0 bases at J, leaving 8 bases unmatched. The germline gives CDR1 SGHTA, CDR2 FQGTGA. The CDR3 loop spans 19 amino acids. This chain's CDR3 is CASSLFPTSGGISTDTQYF. Written as DNA, the CDR3 is TGTGCCAGCAGCTTATTTCCGACTAGCGGGGGGATTAGCACAGATACGCAGTATTTT.

The chain couples TRBV5-1 to TRBJ2-3, with 9 bases that match TRBD2. Trimming cost V 4 bases and J 6 bases; bases outside gene matches: 12. Germline-derived CDR1 and CDR2 are SGHRS and YFSETQ. This CDR3 comprises 16 residues. This CDR3 reads CASSRRTSASSDTQYF. The CDR3 DNA follows: TGCGCCAGCAGCCGCAGGACTAGCGCTTCCTCGGATACGCAGTATTTT.

The CDR3 sequence is CASSSPERNPNYGYTF. In nucleotides, the CDR3 is TGTGCCAGCAGCTCCCCCGAACGCAATCCTAACTATGGCTACACCTTC. The chain uses TRBV6-5 and TRBJ1-2; no firm D call. Trimming took off 6 bases at V and 0 bases at J, with 17 bases between the two ends. The CDR3 has 16 residues. Germline V gene data show CDR1 as MNHEY and CDR2 as SVGAGI.

This clonotype came up a few times. Here the CDR3 reads CAISAGTSNTDTQYF. CDR3 bases: TGTGCCATCAGCGCAGGGACTAGCAACACAGATACGCAGTATTTT. The chain carries TRBV10-3 and TRBJ2-3, with 9 positions matching TRBD2. The CDR3 totals 15 residues. The V segment lost 6 bases and the J segment 2 bases; nucleotides outside the gene matches: 6. The germline CDR1 and CDR2 sequences are ENHRY and SYGVKD.

This sequence joins TRBV11-2 and TRBJ1-1, with 8 bases lining up with TRBD1. V shed 0 bases and J 1 base; nucleotides not matched to a gene: 7. The CDR3 spans 17 residues. CDR1 is SGHAT, CDR2 FQNNGV, per germline. CDR3 sequence: CASSLDPTGTGNTEAFF. As DNA, the CDR3 is TGTGCCAGCAGCTTAGACCCTACCGGGACAGGGAACACTGAAGCTTTCTTT.

This clonotype was found a few times. The DNA for the CDR3 is TGCAGTGCTAGTATCTACGGCGTCAAAAACATTCAGTACTTC. Its protein product is CSASIYGVKNIQYF. The chain uses TRBV20-1 and TRBJ2-4; D uncertain. Trimming pared 3 bases from V and 3 bases from J, leaving 12 bases between. There are 14 residues in the CDR3. The V gene's germline CDR1 is DFQATT and CDR2 SNEGSKA (reference sequence).

The chain couples TRBV4-1 to TRBJ2-7; 7 positions match TRBD1. Looked up from germline, CDR1 is MGHRA and CDR2 is YSYEKL. The CDR3 contains 15 residues. Trimming at V came to 0 bases and at J to 1 base, leaving 3 bases not matched to a gene. The CDR3 coding sequence is TGCGCCAGCAGCCAAGATCAGGGGGAATCCTACGAGCAGTACTTC. Translated, it gives CASSQDQGESYEQYF.

J is TRBJ2-1 and V is TRBV7-2; TRBD1 is a possible D gene (5 bases). CDR1 and CDR2 from the germline V gene are SGHTA and FQGNSA. The CDR3 totals 13 residues. V lost 1 base to trimming and J lost 9 bases, with 10 bases between them. The CDR3 DNA sequence: TGTGCCAGCAGCTTAGGTAAGGGGCCTGAGCAGTTCTTC. Translated: CASSLGKGPEQFF. Looking up the rest from reference TRBV7-2 and TRBJ2-1 gives the full variable domain: GAGVSQSPSNKVTEKGKDVELRCDPISGHTALYWYRQSLGQGLEFLIYFQGNSAPDKSGLPSDRFSAERTGGSVSTLTIQRTQQEDSAVYLCASSLGKGPEQFFGPGTRLTVL.

This chain joins TRBV29-1 and TRBJ1-1; possible D gene TRBD1, 5 bases. CDR1 and CDR2 from the germline V gene are SQVTM and ANQGSEA. V lost 3 bases, J lost 6 bases, and 11 bases lay in between. CDR3 size: 12 residues. The CDR3 bases are TGCAGCGTTGAGGAGGGGTTCGCTGAAGCTTTCTTT. It encodes CSVEEGFAEAFF. Full variable domain (outside the CDR3, taken from reference TRBV29-1 and TRBJ1-1): SAVISQKPSRDICQRGTSLTIQCQVDSQVTMMFWYRQQPGQSLTLIATANQGSEATYESGFVIDKFPISRPNLTFSTLTVSNMSPEDSSIYLCSVEEGFAEAFFGQGTRLTVV.